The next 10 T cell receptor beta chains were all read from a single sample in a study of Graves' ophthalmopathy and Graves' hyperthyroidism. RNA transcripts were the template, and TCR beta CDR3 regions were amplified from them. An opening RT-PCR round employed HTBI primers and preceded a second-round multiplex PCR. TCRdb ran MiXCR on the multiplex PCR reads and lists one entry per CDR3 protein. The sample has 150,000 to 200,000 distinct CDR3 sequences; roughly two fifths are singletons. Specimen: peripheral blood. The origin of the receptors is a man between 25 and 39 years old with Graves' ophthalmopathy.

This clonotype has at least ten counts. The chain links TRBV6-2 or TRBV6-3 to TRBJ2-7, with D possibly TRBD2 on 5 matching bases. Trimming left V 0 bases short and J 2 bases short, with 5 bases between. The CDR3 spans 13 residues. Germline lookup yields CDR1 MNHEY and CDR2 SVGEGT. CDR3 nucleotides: TGTGCCAGCAGTTACTCGACTACCTACGAGCAGTACTTC. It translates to CASSYSTTYEQYF.

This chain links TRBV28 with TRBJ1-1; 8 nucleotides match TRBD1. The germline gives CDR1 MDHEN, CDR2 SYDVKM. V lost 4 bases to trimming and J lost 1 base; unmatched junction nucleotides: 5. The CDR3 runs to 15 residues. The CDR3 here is CASSSRGTGNTEAFF. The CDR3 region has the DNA TGTGCCAGCAGTTCACGGGGGACAGGGAACACTGAAGCTTTCTTT.

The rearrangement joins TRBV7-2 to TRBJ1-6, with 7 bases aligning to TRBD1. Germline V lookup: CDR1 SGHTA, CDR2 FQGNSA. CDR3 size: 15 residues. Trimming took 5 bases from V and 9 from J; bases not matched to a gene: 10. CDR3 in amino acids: CASSAQQGSSSPLHF. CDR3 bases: TGTGCCAGCAGCGCTCAACAGGGGTCGAGTTCACCCCTCCACTTT.

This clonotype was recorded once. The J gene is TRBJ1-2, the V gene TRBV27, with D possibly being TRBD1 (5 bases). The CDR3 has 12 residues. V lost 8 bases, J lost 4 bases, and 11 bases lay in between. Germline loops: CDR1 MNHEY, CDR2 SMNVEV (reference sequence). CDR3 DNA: TGTGCCAGCCGGGGGGTCGGCTATGGCTACACCTTC. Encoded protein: CASRGVGYGYTF.

The CDR3 reads CASSYSVIEAFF. In DNA form, the CDR3 reads TGTGCCAGCAGTTACTCGGTCATTGAAGCTTTCTTT. V is TRBV6-2 or TRBV6-3 and J is TRBJ1-1; D ambiguous. V was cut by 0 bases and J by 7 bases, with 6 bases left in between. Germline V gene data show CDR1 as MNHEY and CDR2 as SVGEGT. This CDR3 spans 12 amino acids.

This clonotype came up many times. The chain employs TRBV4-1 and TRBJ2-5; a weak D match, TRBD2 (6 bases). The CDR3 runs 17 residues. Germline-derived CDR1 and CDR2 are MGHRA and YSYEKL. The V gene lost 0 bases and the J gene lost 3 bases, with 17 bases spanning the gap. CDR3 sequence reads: CASSQDRRVSPKETQYF. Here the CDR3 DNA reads TGCGCCAGCAGCCAAGATAGGAGGGTGAGCCCCAAAGAGACCCAGTACTTC.

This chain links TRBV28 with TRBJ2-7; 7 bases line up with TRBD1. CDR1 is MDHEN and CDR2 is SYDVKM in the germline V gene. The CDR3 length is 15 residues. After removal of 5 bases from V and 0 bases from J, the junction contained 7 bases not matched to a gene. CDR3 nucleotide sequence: TGTGCCAGCAGTCGCCTGGGACAGTACTCCTACGAGCAGTACTTC. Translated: CASSRLGQYSYEQYF.

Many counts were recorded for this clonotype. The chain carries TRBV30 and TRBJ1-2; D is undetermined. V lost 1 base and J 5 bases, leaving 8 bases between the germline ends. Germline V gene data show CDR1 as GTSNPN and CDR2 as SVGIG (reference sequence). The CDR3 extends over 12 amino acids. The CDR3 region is CAWSGVGYGYTF. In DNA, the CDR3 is TGTGCCTGGAGTGGGGTCGGGTATGGCTACACCTTC. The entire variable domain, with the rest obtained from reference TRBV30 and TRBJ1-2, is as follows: SQTIHQWPATLVQPVGSPLSLECTVEGTSNPNLYWYRQAAGRGLQLLFYSVGIGQISSEVPQNLSASRPQDRQFILSSKKLLLSDSGFYLCAWSGVGYGYTFGSGTRLTVV.

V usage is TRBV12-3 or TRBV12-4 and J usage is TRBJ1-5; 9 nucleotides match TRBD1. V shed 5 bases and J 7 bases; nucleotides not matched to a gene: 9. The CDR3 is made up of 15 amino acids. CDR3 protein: CASSPIQGARQPQHF. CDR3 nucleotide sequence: TGTGCCAGCAGTCCAATACAGGGGGCGCGGCAGCCCCAGCATTTT.

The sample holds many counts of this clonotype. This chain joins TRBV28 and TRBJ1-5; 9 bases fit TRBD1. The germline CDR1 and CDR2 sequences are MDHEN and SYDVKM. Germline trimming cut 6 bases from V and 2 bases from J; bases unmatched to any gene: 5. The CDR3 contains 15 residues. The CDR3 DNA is TGTGCCAGCAGGGGACAGGGCGGCGGCAATCAGCCCCAGCATTTT. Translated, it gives CASRGQGGGNQPQHF.